The rows below give T cell receptor beta chains drawn from one sample of a study of cytomegalovirus exposure and HLA in healthy donors. Profiling relied on immunoSEQ multiplex PCR, and the TCRdb table lists in-frame clones only, not all of them. The sample comprises over 150,000 clones, approximately 74% of which are singletons, and approximately 2.8% rests with the top ten. The sample comprised PBMCs. The receptors derive from a woman aged 25 to 39 in good health and CMV-seronegative. Each CDR3 is given with its conserved first and last residue. D genes are given only for firm matches. Rows give clone size only sometimes, using once, few, many, or a class for an expanded clone.

d_call: NA
v_call: TRBV7-2
j_call: TRBJ1-5
clone_size: NA
cdr3_nt: TGTGCCAGCAGCTTAGAATCGGTACAGCCCCAGCATTTT
cdr3_aa: CASSLESVQPQHF

d_call: NA
v_call: TRBV27
j_call: TRBJ2-2
clone_size: NA
cdr3_nt: TGTGCCAGCAGTTTGGGGGGTACGAACACCGGGGAGCTGTTTTTT
cdr3_aa: CASSLGGTNTGELFF

d_call: TRBD1
v_call: TRBV9
j_call: TRBJ1-5
clone_size: NA
cdr3_nt: TGTGCCAGCAGCGAACAGGGGGCTGGGCAGCCCCAGCATTTT
cdr3_aa: CASSEQGAGQPQHF

d_call: TRBD2
v_call: TRBV6-6
j_call: TRBJ2-1
clone_size: few
cdr3_nt: TGTGCCAGCAGCCGACTAGCGGGAAACAATGAGCAGTTCTTC
cdr3_aa: CASSRLAGNNEQFF

d_call: TRBD1
v_call: TRBV2
j_call: TRBJ1-1
clone_size: NA
cdr3_nt: TGTGCCAGCAGCCAAGCGGACAGGGCGAGAGCTTTCTTT
cdr3_aa: CASSQADRARAFF

d_call: NA
v_call: TRBV5-1
j_call: TRBJ2-3
clone_size: few
cdr3_nt: TGCGCCAGCAGCTCTATGACAGGGAGGAATACGCAGTATTTT
cdr3_aa: CASSSMTGRNTQYF

d_call: TRBD1
v_call: TRBV5-5
j_call: TRBJ2-2
clone_size: NA
cdr3_nt: TGTGCCAGCAGCGGGCTAAGGGGGCGAGCCGGGGAGCTGTTTTTT
cdr3_aa: CASSGLRGRAGELFF

d_call: NA
v_call: TRBV4-1
j_call: TRBJ1-5
clone_size: NA
cdr3_nt: TGCGCCAGCAGCCAGTGGAGTAGTCAGCCCCAGCATTTT
cdr3_aa: CASSQWSSQPQHF

d_call: TRBD1
v_call: TRBV7-8
j_call: TRBJ1-1
clone_size: few
cdr3_nt: TGTGCCAGCAGCTCGACAGGGGGAGACACTGAAGCTTTCTTT
cdr3_aa: CASSSTGGDTEAFF

d_call: TRBD1
v_call: TRBV27
j_call: TRBJ2-7
clone_size: NA
cdr3_nt: TGTGCCAGCAGTTCCGACAGGGCCGGCTACGAGCAGTACTTC
cdr3_aa: CASSSDRAGYEQYF